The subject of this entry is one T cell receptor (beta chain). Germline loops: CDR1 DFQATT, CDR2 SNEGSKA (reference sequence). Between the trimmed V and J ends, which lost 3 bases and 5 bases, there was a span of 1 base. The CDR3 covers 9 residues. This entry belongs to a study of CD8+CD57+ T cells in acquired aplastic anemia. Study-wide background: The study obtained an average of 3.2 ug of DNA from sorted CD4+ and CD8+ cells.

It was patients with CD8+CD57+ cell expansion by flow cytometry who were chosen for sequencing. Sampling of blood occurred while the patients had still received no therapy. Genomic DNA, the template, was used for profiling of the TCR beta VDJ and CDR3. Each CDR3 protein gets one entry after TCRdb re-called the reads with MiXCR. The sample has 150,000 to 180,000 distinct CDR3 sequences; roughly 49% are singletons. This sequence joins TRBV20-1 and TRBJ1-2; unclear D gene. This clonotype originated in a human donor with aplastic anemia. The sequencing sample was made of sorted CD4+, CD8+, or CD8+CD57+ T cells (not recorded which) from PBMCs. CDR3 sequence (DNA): TGCAGTGCTAGTTATGGCTACACCTTC. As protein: CSASYGYTF.